What follows is one T cell receptor beta chain and its context. The TCR beta cDNA libraries contained unique molecular identifiers. cDNA molecules numbering about half a million came from approximately 1 to 10 million T cells. TCRdb processed the PCR reads anew with MiXCR; each CDR3 protein has one entry. The table has some 500,000 distinct CDR3 sequences, roughly 46% seen once. This specimen comes from a study of post-analysis software for immune sequencing data. Whole-study context: Multiple sclerosis in the patients followed relapsing-remitting, secondary progressive and progressive-relapsing courses.

The TCR was taken from a girl aged 5 to 17 with multiple sclerosis. The source material was blood.

CDR3 nucleotide sequence: TGCAGTGCAAGCCTTCGCAACACTGAAGCTTTCTTT. Translated, it gives CSASLRNTEAFF. The chain uses TRBV20-1 and TRBJ1-1; unclear D gene. V lost 6 bases to trimming and J lost 2 bases, with 10 bases between them. The CDR3 length is 12 residues. CDR1 DFQATT and CDR2 SNEGSKA come from the germline V gene (reference sequence).